This TCR beta chain derives from a study of shared clonotypes between healthy human individuals. Study-level information: Researchers drew samples from a couple of women and a few men aged 18 to 49.

The table came from immunoSEQ multiplex PCR; TCRdb's copy has only in-frame clones and leaves some out. This table holds roughly 2,000,000 clones, 85% to 95% found once. The CDR3 is 17 amino acids. With V trimmed by 6 bases and J by 4 bases, 10 bases remained unmatched. Germline CDR1 and CDR2: MNHEY and SMNVEV (reference sequence). CD45RO-negative, CCR7-selected cells formed the naive CD8 fraction, which excluded terminally differentiated effector memory CD45RA+ cells. All the donors were Caucasian adults who lived in Nashville, Tennessee. The sample was naive CD8+ T cells from PBMCs. This sequence joins TRBV27 and TRBJ2-1; 12 bases agree with TRBD2. This TCR derives from a man younger than 35 in good health. Some clones in this sample may be carry-over from other donors' samples. The CDR3 nucleotides are TGTGCCAGCAGGTTACGACCTGGGACTAGCGGGTACAATGAGCAGTTCTTC. Translated, it gives CASRLRPGTSGYNEQFF.